Each of the 12 T cell receptor beta chains below was sequenced from the same sample in a study of human T cells and chemical hapten exposure (dated by TCRdb to about 2021). The sample's time point label, decoded: patch test 3, about 24 weeks after DPC sensitization. The treatment or condition label for this specimen denotes: therapeutic diphenylcyclopropenone sensitization with weekly scalp DPC. The protocol used for the library was RACE. This sample was sequenced with a NextSeq 500. Through fastp at Q25 and MiXCR, TCRdb rebuilt clones from the public reads, retaining in-frame beta chains. Identical CDR3 proteins give one entry, which carries the most common genes and DNA. In this sample the table shows about 48,000 distinct CDR3 sequences, roughly 9.5% of which occur a single time. The ten largest account for over 15% of the sample. The starting material was whole blood, obtained in connection with sensitization to the hapten diphenylcyclopropenone (DPC). The receptor source for this set is a woman between 40 and 50 years old with alopecia areata. Some clones in this sample may be carry-over from other donors' samples.

This clonotype was counted only a few times. J is TRBJ2-6 and V is TRBV9; D is undetermined. Deletions cut 0 bases from V and 0 bases from J, with 7 bases between. CDR3 length: 16 residues. Per germline, CDR1 SGDLS and CDR2 YYNGEE. The CDR3 DNA sequence: TGTGCCAGCAGCGTAGACGGACCCTCTGGGGCCAACGTCCTGACTTTC. It yields the protein CASSVDGPSGANVLTF.

This clonotype was seen only a few times. The chain links TRBV3-1 to TRBJ1-1; 11 bases map to TRBD1. The CDR3 totals 16 residues. V shed 4 bases and J 1 base; nucleotides not matched to a gene: 5. Per germline, CDR1 LGHDT and CDR2 YNNKEL (reference sequence). The CDR3 DNA is TGTGCCAGCAGCCCACGGACAGGGGGCCCGAACACTGAAGCTTTCTTT. Its protein is CASSPRTGGPNTEAFF.

Ten or more counts support this clonotype. The chain joins TRBV29-1 to TRBJ2-7; 7 bases agree with TRBD1. Germline V gene data show CDR1 as SQVTM and CDR2 as ANQGSEA. The CDR3 spans 11 residues. V was pared by 7 bases and J by 2 bases, with 2 bases of the junction left unmatched. CDR3 in DNA: TGCAGCGCTGGACAGGCCTACGAGCAGTACTTC. As protein: CSAGQAYEQYF.

The V and J genes are TRBV29-1 and TRBJ1-1; 9 positions agree with TRBD1. The CDR3 runs 14 residues. The V and J ends lost 7 bases and 1 base, in that order; junction bases with no gene match: 7. CDR1 is SQVTM, CDR2 ANQGSEA, per germline. CDR3 bases: TGCAGCGCCCGGACAGGGGTTGGGAACACTGAAGCTTTCTTT. The encoded protein is CSARTGVGNTEAFF.

The chain employs TRBV29-1 and TRBJ1-1; D gene uncertain. This CDR3 is built from 12 residues. Trimming shortened V by 4 bases and J by 0 bases, and 6 bases separated the two germline ends. Germline values: CDR1 SQVTM, CDR2 ANQGSEA. Here the CDR3 DNA reads TGCAGCGTTGGTAACATGAACACTGAAGCTTTCTTT. It translates to CSVGNMNTEAFF.

This clonotype has ten or more counts. J is TRBJ1-2 and V is TRBV6-2 or TRBV6-3; D remains ambiguous. From germline, CDR1 is MNHEY and CDR2 SVGEGT. Trimming took 6 bases from V and 1 from J, leaving 12 bases between them. The length of the CDR3 is 14 residues. The CDR3 loop reads CASSPLGSNYGYTF. The CDR3 DNA reads TGTGCCAGCAGCCCACTCGGCAGTAACTATGGCTACACCTTC.

V is TRBV18 and J is TRBJ1-4; no firm D call. Germline values: CDR1 KGHSH, CDR2 LQKENI. The CDR3 extends over 15 amino acids. Trimming took off 2 bases at V and 3 bases at J, with 10 bases between the two ends. Here the CDR3 reads CASSPKTVANEKLFF. CDR3 bases: TGTGCCAGCTCACCAAAGACGGTGGCTAATGAAAAACTGTTTTTT.

This clonotype was observed a handful of times. The DNA for the CDR3 is TGTGCCAGCAGCTTAGGAGTTGGGACACCATATTTGGCCCAGTACTTC. Protein sequence: CASSLGVGTPYLAQYF. The V and J genes are TRBV7-7 and TRBJ2-5, with D perhaps matching TRBD1 (6 bases). Trimming took 1 base from V and 9 from J, leaving 21 bases between them. The germline V gene encodes CDR1 SSHAT and CDR2 FNYEAQ (reference sequence). The CDR3 runs 16 residues.

This clonotype was counted at least ten times. This sequence joins TRBV28 and TRBJ2-7; possibly TRBD2 for D (5 bases). Germline CDR1 is MDHEN and CDR2 is SYDVKM. This CDR3 region has 15 residues. V gave up 5 bases and J gave up 9 bases, with 23 bases separating them. CDR3 in amino acids: CASSEGSATPSGQYF. CDR3 DNA: TGTGCCAGCAGTGAGGGTAGCGCAACCCCCTCGGGGCAGTACTTC.

CDR3 nucleotide sequence: TGCAGTGCCATAGGTTACAATGAGCAGTTCTTC. This translates into CSAIGYNEQFF. V and J are TRBV20-1 and TRBJ2-1, with no clear D. Germline values: CDR1 DFQATT, CDR2 SNEGSKA (reference sequence). Trimming stripped 6 bases from V and 4 bases from J, with 7 bases between. The CDR3 sequence is 11 residues long.

Many counts were recorded for this clonotype. The chain combines TRBV28 with TRBJ2-7, with D hard to call. This CDR3 contains 14 residues. The V end was cut by 5 bases, the J end by 0 bases, with 11 bases between. From germline, CDR1 is MDHEN and CDR2 SYDVKM. This CDR3 reads CASSPRAGSYEQYF. CDR3 sequence (DNA): TGTGCCAGCAGTCCCCGGGCAGGCTCCTACGAGCAGTACTTC.

This clonotype was counted ten times or more. The rearrangement joins TRBV6-2 or TRBV6-3 to TRBJ2-1, with no clear D. Germline loops: CDR1 MNHEY, CDR2 SVGEGT. V lost 8 bases and J 1 base, leaving 12 bases between the germline ends. The CDR3 totals 14 residues. CDR3 DNA: TGTGCCAGCGGGAAGTCAGAATCCTACAATGAGCAGTTCTTC. Its translation is CASGKSESYNEQFF.